The sequence of this T cell receptor beta chain was determined in a study of identical twins. This clonotype was picked up a small number of times. Its antigen is unknown. Addition of a universal primer site occurred through template switching, and cDNA carried unique molecular identifiers. TCRdb re-called the 5' RACE reads with MiXCR, one entry per CDR3 protein. The sample yields 250,000 or so distinct CDR3 sequences, approximately 7% seen once. The V segment lost 7 bases and the J segment 1 base; nucleotides outside the gene matches: 0. This CDR3 is built from 13 residues. Germline V gives CDR1 LGHDT, CDR2 YNNKEL (reference sequence). Healthy Caucasians, and only they, were the donors. Study-level results: Within beta out-of-frame sequences, the excess sharing observed between twins was weaker.

This sample was also put to use in a study of yellow fever vaccine responses in identical twins. That paper states: Twins reportedly had a vaccine T cell response that seemed partly convergent, partly personalized.

The TCR originated in a woman aged 18-29 years in good health. Sequenced: memory (CD45RO+) T cells sorted from blood. The rearrangement joins TRBV3-1 to TRBJ2-3; 9 bases match TRBD2. The CDR3, as DNA: TGTGCCAGCATAGCGGGGGGCACAGATACGCAGTATTTT. It translates to CASIAGGTDTQYF.